The clone carrying this T cell receptor beta chain was picked up many times. The antigen is not known. The read ends 3 residues shy of where the CDR3 ends; the end is completed using the germline J gene. This CDR3 spans 14 amino acids. Germline loops: CDR1 KGHSH, CDR2 LQKENI. Trimming pared 4 bases from V and 4 bases from J, leaving 14 bases between. This entry belongs to a study of T cell clonality in common variable immunodeficiency. The table came from immunoSEQ multiplex PCR; TCRdb's copy has only in-frame clones and leaves some out. The sample lists approximately 30,000 clones, none appearing once, the ten largest making up around 3.1%. General study results and limits: In common variable immunodeficiency, TCR beta chains reportedly carried fewer deletions and N-nucleotide insertions. Patient heterogeneity in the CVID cohort limited correlations between repertoire features and clinical complications.

This sequence was found in a human donor with common variable immunodeficiency. V usage is TRBV18 and J usage is TRBJ2-7; possibly TRBD2 for D (6 bases). Sequenced material: peripheral blood mononuclear cells. The sequenced CDR3 bases are TGTGCCAGCTCACTGACTAGGAATAGTTACGAG. It codes for CASSLTRNSYE. The complete CDR3 sequence is CASSLTRNSYEQYF.